This T cell receptor (beta chain) was recovered during a study of blood T cell repertoires in COVID-19. Study information: Donors in the United States, Italy and Spain gave samples during acute or convalescent COVID-19. The analysed material was cDNA or gDNA that came from T cells, B-cell-depleted T cells, or PBMCs.

This clone occurred a few times. Under the authors' procedure: From reference gene primer amplification, estimates of nucleated cell counts were derived. The repertoire was sequenced with immunoSEQ multiplex PCR; TCRdb's copy has only in-frame clones and lacks some. From that table come the V and J calls and clone size; the DNA was used to work out D and trimming. The sample lists approximately 100,000 clones; roughly 90% were seen once. The germline gives CDR1 MDHEN, CDR2 SYDVKM. The CDR3 has 15 amino acids. Trimming removed 5 bases from V and 2 bases from J; junction bases left unmatched: 6. The chain couples TRBV28 to TRBJ1-2; 9 nucleotides match TRBD1. The specimen was peripheral blood. This clonotype originated in a woman aged 60-75 years with acute or convalescent COVID-19. The DNA of the CDR3 is TGTGCCAGCAGTCGTCCCGGGACAGGGAACTATGGCTACACCTTC. Translation: CASSRPGTGNYGYTF.